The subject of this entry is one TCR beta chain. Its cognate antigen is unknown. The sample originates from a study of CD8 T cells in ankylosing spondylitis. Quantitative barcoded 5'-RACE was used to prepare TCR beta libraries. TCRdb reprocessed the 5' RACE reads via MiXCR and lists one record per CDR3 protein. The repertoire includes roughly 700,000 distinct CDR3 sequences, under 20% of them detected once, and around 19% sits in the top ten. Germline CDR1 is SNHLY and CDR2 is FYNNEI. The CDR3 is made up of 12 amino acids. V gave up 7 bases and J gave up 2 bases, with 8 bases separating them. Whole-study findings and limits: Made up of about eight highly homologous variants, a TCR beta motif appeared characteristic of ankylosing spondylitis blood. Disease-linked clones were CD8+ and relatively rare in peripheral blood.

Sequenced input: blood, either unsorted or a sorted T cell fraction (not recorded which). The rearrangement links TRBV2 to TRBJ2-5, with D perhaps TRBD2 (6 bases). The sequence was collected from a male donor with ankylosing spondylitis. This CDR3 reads CASTAGQETQYF. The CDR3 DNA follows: TGTGCCAGCACGGCGGGGCAAGAGACCCAGTACTTC.